One sample yielded the 25 T cell receptor beta chains listed below, sequenced in a study of blood T cells in healthy people across ages. A sample-barcoded 5' primer and a J-beta primer mix were used in a second PCR of about 7 to 12 cycles. TCRdb re-analysed the 5' RACE reads in MiXCR, keeping a single row per CDR3 protein. Altogether hundreds of thousands of distinct CDR3 sequences are present, 40% to 50% being singletons, with the ten largest covering around 21%. Input material: blood. Receptors were obtained from a man in his sixties in good health.

The chain combines TRBV12-3 or TRBV12-4 with TRBJ2-3, with D tentatively TRBD1 or TRBD2 (5 bases each). Trimming pared 3 bases from V and 3 bases from J, leaving 10 bases between. This CDR3 has 14 amino acids. The CDR3 DNA reads as TGTGCCAGCAGTTTTTCGGGACCAACAGATACGCAGTATTTT. It encodes CASSFSGPTDTQYF.

This clonotype has a handful of counts. The CDR3 DNA reads TGTGCCAGCAGTTACCTCGGGACGCCCAACAATGAGCAGTTCTTC. Its translation: CASSYLGTPNNEQFF. The genes are TRBV6-2 or TRBV6-3 and TRBJ2-1; D tentatively reads TRBD1 or TRBD2 (5 bases each). The CDR3 spans 15 residues. In germline, CDR1 is MNHEY, CDR2 SVGEGT. Deletions cut 2 bases from V and 5 bases from J, with 13 bases between.

The V gene is TRBV6-2 or TRBV6-3, the J gene TRBJ2-5; 8 bases align to TRBD1. This CDR3 spans 14 amino acids. Trimming cost V 5 bases and J 4 bases; bases outside gene matches: 6. Germline values: CDR1 MNHEY, CDR2 SVGEGT. The CDR3 sequence is CASSPLTGVETQYF. The CDR3 region has the DNA TGTGCCAGCAGTCCCCTGACAGGGGTAGAGACCCAGTACTTC.

The V and J genes are TRBV3-1 and TRBJ2-7; 10 positions agree with TRBD2. CDR3 length: 16 residues. Germline-derived CDR1 and CDR2 are LGHDT and YNNKEL (reference sequence). V dropped 0 bases and J dropped 4; count of bases not matched to a gene: 6. This CDR3 is CASSQDQLAGLYEQYF. DNA of the CDR3: TGTGCCAGCAGCCAAGATCAACTAGCGGGGCTGTACGAGCAGTACTTC.

The chain employs TRBV2 and TRBJ2-3, with 7 nucleotides matching TRBD1. CDR1 is SNHLY, CDR2 FYNNEI, per germline. Germline trimming cut 6 bases from V and 3 bases from J; bases unmatched to any gene: 9. CDR3 length: 15 residues. This chain's CDR3 is CASRETGRLTDTQYF. In nucleotides, the CDR3 is TGTGCCAGCAGGGAGACAGGGAGACTTACAGATACGCAGTATTTT.

This chain uses TRBV7-8 with TRBJ2-1, with 16 bases lining up with TRBD2. J gave up 7 bases and V 3 bases, and 12 bases lay outside the gene matches. The CDR3 is made up of 19 amino acids. Germline V gene lookup returns CDR1 SGHVS and CDR2 FQNEAQ. DNA for the CDR3: TGTGCCAGCAGCTTCCGCCCCCTAGGGACTAGCGGGGGGGTTAATGAGCAGTTCTTC. It encodes CASSFRPLGTSGGVNEQFF.

This clonotype was picked up a small number of times. The chain recombines TRBV12-3 or TRBV12-4 with TRBJ2-5; D remains unclear. The J call may be incorrect, as the DNA end agrees better with TRBJ2-7. The CDR3 sequence is 13 residues long. The CDR3 DNA sequence: TGTGCCAGCAGGCCCGGTTGGGCCTACGAGCAGTACTTC. It translates to CASRPGWAYEQYF.

This clonotype was detected a few times. Here the CDR3 reads CSARFSSGGTPANEQFF. The CDR3, as DNA: TGCAGTGCTAGGTTCTCTAGCGGGGGGACGCCGGCCAATGAGCAGTTCTTC. This chain connects TRBV20-1 to TRBJ2-1; 11 bases map to TRBD2. V shed 3 bases and J 6 bases; nucleotides not matched to a gene: 13. Per the germline V gene, CDR1 is DFQATT and CDR2 is SNEGSKA (reference sequence). This CDR3 has 17 amino acids.

A few counts support this clonotype. This chain links TRBV20-1 with TRBJ2-1; the D gene is possibly TRBD2 (6 bases). The CDR3 is 14 residues long. The ends were cut back, 5 bases at V and 3 bases at J, with 14 bases in the middle. The germline CDR1 and CDR2 sequences are DFQATT and SNEGSKA (reference sequence). The CDR3, as DNA: TGCAGTGCTCCCACTGCGGGGATCTACAATGAGCAGTTCTTC. It is translated as CSAPTAGIYNEQFF.

The chain uses TRBV10-3 and TRBJ2-2, with D perhaps matching TRBD2 (5 bases). This CDR3 has 12 residues. The V and J ends lost 11 bases and 5 bases respectively, with 12 bases between them. Germline assignment: CDR1 ENHRY and CDR2 SYGVKD. For the CDR3, the DNA is TGTGCCCTATCATCGGGGACCGGGGAGCTGTTTTTT. The encoded protein is CALSSGTGELFF.

This clonotype has more than one count but fewer than ten. V and J are TRBV2 and TRBJ1-2; 9 bases fit TRBD1. Germline V CDR1 and CDR2: SNHLY, FYNNEI. Germline trimming cut 4 bases from V and 4 bases from J; bases unmatched to any gene: 7. This CDR3 has 15 residues. CDR3 in DNA: TGTGCCAGCAGTGGTTCGGGACAGGGAAGCTATGGCTACACCTTC. Its protein product is CASSGSGQGSYGYTF.

This clonotype turned up a few times. This chain connects TRBV12-3 or TRBV12-4 to TRBJ2-1; TRBD2 aligns across 8 bases. There are 12 residues in the CDR3. J lost 10 bases, V lost 5 bases, and 4 bases had no gene match. This chain's CDR3 is CASSPQRGEQFF. CDR3 nucleotide sequence: TGTGCCAGCAGTCCTCAGCGGGGGGAGCAGTTCTTC.

V is TRBV20-1 and J is TRBJ1-1, with a weak D call TRBD1 (6 bases). The CDR3 has 14 residues. Trimming cost V 1 base and J 1 base, with 10 bases left between them. In germline, CDR1 is DFQATT, CDR2 SNEGSKA (reference sequence). In DNA, the CDR3 is TGCAGTGCTAGAGCGGGGGACAAGAACACTGAAGCTTTCTTT. Translation: CSARAGDKNTEAFF.

Many counts were recorded for this clonotype. This rearrangement joins TRBV29-1 to TRBJ2-5; perhaps TRBD2 as D (6 bases). V lost 5 bases and J lost 3, with 13 bases in between. The CDR3 is made up of 13 amino acids. CDR1 SQVTM and CDR2 ANQGSEA come from the germline V gene. The chain's CDR3 is CSVIWGGEETQYF. For the CDR3, the DNA is TGCAGCGTTATTTGGGGCGGGGAAGAGACCCAGTACTTC.

This chain uses TRBV9 with TRBJ2-1; TRBD2 matches at 9 bases. The germline gives CDR1 SGDLS, CDR2 YYNGEE. The CDR3 covers 16 residues. The J segment lost 8 bases and the V segment lost 0 bases, leaving 9 bases of the junction unmatched. The CDR3: CASSVVSSGGFDEQFF. The DNA for the CDR3 is TGTGCCAGCAGCGTAGTGTCAAGCGGGGGGTTCGATGAGCAGTTCTTC. Full variable domain (missing parts from reference TRBV9 and TRBJ2-1): DSGVTQTPKHLITATGQRVTLRCSPRSGDLSVYWYQQSLDQGLQFLIQYYNGEERAKGNILERFSAQQFPDLHSELNLSSLELGDSALYFCASSVVSSGGFDEQFFGPGTRLTVL.

The V gene is TRBV11-2, the J gene TRBJ2-1; TRBD1 agrees at 10 bases. Germline CDR1 and CDR2: SGHAT and FQNNGV. CDR3 length: 19 amino acids. With 1 base clipped from V and 5 bases from J, the junction kept 14 bases outside the gene matches. The CDR3 is CASSLGAGADRGRNNEQFF. CDR3 DNA: TGTGCCAGCAGCTTAGGGGCGGGGGCTGACAGGGGGCGAAACAATGAGCAGTTCTTC.

The V call is TRBV20-1, the J call TRBJ2-1; no definite D call. Germline CDR1 is DFQATT and CDR2 is SNEGSKA (reference sequence). The length of the CDR3 is 14 residues. The V gene lost 0 bases and the J gene lost 9 bases, with 15 bases spanning the gap. CDR3 loop: CSARDQGPTPEQFF. The CDR3 nucleotides are TGCAGTGCTAGAGATCAAGGACCGACGCCTGAGCAGTTCTTC.

The chain recombines TRBV9 with TRBJ1-2; the D is unclear. This CDR3 comprises 13 residues. CDR1 is SGDLS and CDR2 is YYNGEE in the germline V gene. Trimming stripped 2 bases from V and 8 bases from J, with 13 bases between. Written as DNA, the CDR3 is TGTGCCAGCAGCGTGGCGGGGAGGCAAGGCTACACCTTC. Encoded protein: CASSVAGRQGYTF.

The chain uses TRBV20-1 and TRBJ2-1; D not resolved. V lost 6 bases and J lost 7, with 10 bases in between. Germline lookup yields CDR1 DFQATT and CDR2 SNEGSKA (reference sequence). CDR3 size: 11 residues. CDR3 DNA sequence: TGCAGTGCCCCTGTCAGGAATGAGCAGTTCTTC. Translation gives CSAPVRNEQFF.

At least ten counts were recorded for this clonotype. CDR3: CASSPALQGGYEQYF. The CDR3 DNA follows: TGCGCCAGCAGCCCAGCCCTACAGGGAGGCTACGAGCAGTACTTC. The J gene is TRBJ2-7, the V gene TRBV4-3; D possibly matches TRBD1 or TRBD2 (6 bases each). Trimming left V 4 bases short and J 3 bases short, with 16 bases between. The CDR3 spans 15 residues. Germline V gene sequence: CDR1 LGHNA, CDR2 YSLEER.

This clonotype came up once. One junction end disagrees with the germline gene, perhaps due to a read error. The chain's CDR3 is CASSLGGTHYEQYF. CDR3 nucleotide sequence: TGTGCCAGCAGTTTGGGGGGGACCCATTACGAGCAGTACTTC. V gene TRBV5-5 combines with J gene TRBJ2-7; TRBD2 matches 7 bases. The CDR3 contains 14 residues. The V gene's germline CDR1 is SGHKS and CDR2 YYEKEE (reference sequence).

To note about this clonotype: A much larger clone lies one base from this, so it may be a read error. The chain is built from TRBV29-1 and TRBJ2-5; unclear D gene. Trimming stripped 4 bases from V and 5 bases from J, with 20 bases between. Germline V CDR1 and CDR2: SQVTM, ANQGSEA. This CDR3 is 15 amino acids long. CDR3 DNA sequence: TGCAGCGTTGGCGATCCTGCGGACCTAGAGGAGACCCAGTACTTC. It specifies CSVGDPADLEETQYF.

This chain uses TRBV5-1 with TRBJ2-3; the D gene is possibly TRBD1 (6 bases). V lost 7 bases and J lost 4, with 13 bases in between. The CDR3 has 13 amino acids. CDR1 and CDR2 from the germline V gene are SGHRS and YFSETQ. CDR3: CASATGRADTQYF. The CDR3 nucleotides read TGCGCCAGCGCGACAGGACGGGCAGATACGCAGTATTTT.

This clonotype was detected only a few times. This rearrangement joins TRBV7-2 to TRBJ2-5; D not resolved. Germline CDR1 reads SGHTA; CDR2 reads FQGNSA. Trimming took 4 bases from V and 1 from J, leaving 10 bases between them. CDR3 size: 14 residues. The chain's CDR3 is CASSSPPIQETQYF. CDR3 nucleotide sequence: TGTGCCAGCAGCTCCCCACCGATCCAAGAGACCCAGTACTTC.

This clonotype was observed a single time. J is TRBJ2-7 and V is TRBV28; D perhaps matches TRBD1 (5 bases). V lost 7 bases to trimming and J lost 2 bases, with 12 bases between them. Germline V lookup: CDR1 MDHEN, CDR2 SYDVKM. The CDR3 runs 13 residues. The CDR3 region is CASTTGRPYEQYF. The DNA for the CDR3 is TGTGCCAGCACCACAGGCCGACCCTACGAGCAGTACTTC.